These 32 T cell receptor beta chains share one sample of origin, sequenced in a study of human T cells and chemical hapten exposure. The time point denotes: pre-sensitization, week 0. As for treatment: therapeutic diphenylcyclopropenone sensitization with weekly scalp DPC. TCRdb reprocessed the RACE reads via MiXCR and lists one record per CDR3 protein. The top ten hold approximately 3% of the sample, which has under 200,000 distinct CDR3 sequences, roughly 30% seen once. The sample was whole blood, taken in connection with sensitization to the hapten diphenylcyclopropenone (DPC). Receptors originate from a woman aged 30 to 39 with alopecia areata. Some clones in this sample may be carry-over from other donors' samples.

The chain is built from TRBV3-1 and TRBJ2-3, with D perhaps TRBD2 (6 bases). The length of the CDR3 is 17 residues. Germline V lookup: CDR1 LGHDT, CDR2 YNNKEL (reference sequence). Between the trimmed V and J ends, which lost 1 base and 1 base, there was a span of 15 bases. The CDR3 bases are TGTGCCAGCAGCCAAGGGGTAGGAGGGAGCGGCACAGATACGCAGTATTTT. Translating gives CASSQGVGGSGTDTQYF.

V and J are TRBV19 and TRBJ2-2; no clear D gene. Germline CDR1 LNHDA, CDR2 SQIVND (reference sequence). Trimming cost V 2 bases and J 6 bases, with 7 bases left between them. This CDR3 comprises 13 residues. This chain's CDR3 is CASSIRGSGELFF. DNA for the CDR3: TGTGCCAGTAGTATACGTGGGTCCGGGGAGCTGTTTTTT.

This clonotype was detected only a few times. The chain joins TRBV28 to TRBJ1-5; D is possibly TRBD1 (6 bases). Trimming removed 5 bases at V and 3 bases at J, with 17 bases between. The CDR3 consists of 16 residues. In germline, CDR1 is MDHEN, CDR2 SYDVKM. The CDR3 nucleotides read TGTGCCAGCAGTGTTGACAGGTTTCCCCCCAATCAGCCCCAGCATTTT. This sequence encodes CASSVDRFPPNQPQHF.

The chain combines TRBV7-2 with TRBJ2-5; 8 bases fit TRBD2. V shed 5 bases, J shed 3 bases, and the junction held 8 bases outside the gene matches. The CDR3 length is 15 residues. Per the germline V gene, CDR1 is SGHTA and CDR2 is FQGNSA. The CDR3 bases are TGTGCCAGCAGCATTCCGGGACTAGGAAAAGAGACCCAGTACTTC. Translating gives CASSIPGLGKETQYF.

This clonotype was observed a handful of times. V is TRBV6-5 and J is TRBJ2-5, with D maybe TRBD1 (6 bases). The V end lost 10 bases, the J end lost 0 bases, and 9 bases lay between the germline ends. Germline CDR1 reads MNHEY; CDR2 reads SVGAGI. The CDR3 is 12 residues long. Here the CDR3 DNA reads TGTGCCACCGGACAGTACCAAGAGACCCAGTACTTC. It specifies CATGQYQETQYF.

The chain carries TRBV29-1 and TRBJ2-3, with 11 bases lining up with TRBD2. CDR3 length: 14 amino acids. Trimming at V came to 6 bases and at J to 4 bases, leaving 6 bases not matched to a gene. Looked up from germline, CDR1 is SQVTM and CDR2 is ANQGSEA. CDR3: CSVQLAGGADTQYF. CDR3 DNA sequence: TGCAGCGTCCAGCTAGCGGGAGGAGCAGATACGCAGTATTTT.

The chain links TRBV10-3 to TRBJ2-3; TRBD2 might be the D (6 bases). The CDR3 runs 15 residues. Trimming shortened V by 4 bases and J by 2 bases, and 13 bases separated the two germline ends. Per the germline V gene, CDR1 is ENHRY and CDR2 is SYGVKD. CDR3 in DNA: TGTGCCATCAGTGGTAGTAGCGGATACACAGATACGCAGTATTTT. Amino acid sequence: CAISGSSGYTDTQYF.

This clonotype appeared many times. The chain is built from TRBV7-2 and TRBJ2-7; the D is unclear. The germline gives CDR1 SGHTA, CDR2 FQGNSA. The CDR3 covers 11 residues. V was shortened by 3 bases and J by 4 bases, with 4 bases between the two germline ends. The CDR3 loop reads CASSLRYEQYF. CDR3 nucleotides: TGTGCCAGCAGCTTGCGGTACGAGCAGTACTTC. The variable domain in full, with the rest retrieved from reference TRBV7-2 and TRBJ2-7, is GAGVSQSPSNKVTEKGKDVELRCDPISGHTALYWYRQSLGQGLEFLIYFQGNSAPDKSGLPSDRFSAERTGGSVSTLTIQRTQQEDSAVYLCASSLRYEQYFGPGTRLTVT.

This clonotype was recorded a few times. The V call is TRBV20-1, the J call TRBJ1-6, with 9 bases fitting TRBD1. V shed 6 bases, J shed 1 base, and the junction held 4 bases outside the gene matches. Germline loops: CDR1 DFQATT, CDR2 SNEGSKA (reference sequence). This CDR3 region has 15 residues. CDR3 in DNA: TGCAGTGCGCGGACAGGGGAGTCCTATAATTCACCCCTCCACTTT. Amino acid sequence: CSARTGESYNSPLHF.

The gene calls are TRBV10-2 and TRBJ1-6; D gene unclear. The CDR3 extends over 13 amino acids. The V end lost 6 bases, the J end lost 6 bases, and 9 bases lay between the germline ends. The germline gives CDR1 WSHSY, CDR2 SAAADI. The CDR3 is CASRDAVNSPLHF. The DNA for the CDR3 is TGCGCCAGCAGGGACGCAGTTAATTCACCCCTCCACTTT.

The rearrangement uses TRBV7-2 and TRBJ2-1, with D possibly being TRBD2 (5 bases). CDR1 is SGHTA, CDR2 FQGNSA, per germline. The V and J ends lost 5 bases and 4 bases respectively, with 12 bases between them. This CDR3 contains 14 residues. The CDR3: CASSPRVVYNEQFF. The CDR3 DNA follows: TGTGCCAGCAGCCCGCGGGTCGTATACAATGAGCAGTTCTTC.

This clonotype has a count of ten or more. The rearrangement joins TRBV6-6 to TRBJ1-1, with a possible D match to TRBD1 (5 bases). CDR1 MNHNY and CDR2 SVGAGI come from the germline V gene (reference sequence). The CDR3 has 14 residues. Deletions cut 7 bases from V and 1 base from J, with 13 bases between. The CDR3 region has the DNA TGTGCCAGCACTCCCCCGGGGCAGAACACTGAAGCTTTCTTT. This translates into CASTPPGQNTEAFF.

This clonotype was detected only a few times. This sequence joins TRBV10-3 and TRBJ1-2; no firm D call. Looked up from germline, CDR1 is ENHRY and CDR2 is SYGVKD. The CDR3 extends over 13 amino acids. The V gene lost 5 bases and the J gene lost 8 bases, with 15 bases spanning the gap. In DNA form, the CDR3 reads TGTGCCATCAGTAAGACCCAGGTCGAGGGCTACACCTTC. It translates to CAISKTQVEGYTF.

There are a few counts of this clonotype. This rearrangement joins TRBV11-2 to TRBJ2-7; 9 positions match TRBD1. The CDR3 consists of 14 residues. The junction had 6 bases not matched to a gene; V was cut back by 4 bases and J by 5 bases. Germline V gene sequence: CDR1 SGHAT, CDR2 FQNNGV. The CDR3 reads CASSSFTGGDEQYF. CDR3 in DNA: TGTGCCAGCAGCTCATTTACAGGGGGCGACGAGCAGTACTTC.

This chain connects TRBV25-1 to TRBJ2-1, with TRBD2 matching over 11 bases. The V segment lost 3 bases and the J segment 9 bases; nucleotides outside the gene matches: 10. Per the germline V gene, CDR1 is MGHDK and CDR2 is SYGVNS. There are 16 residues in the CDR3. The CDR3 loop reads CASSDTSGRNYAEQFF. CDR3 coding DNA: TGTGCCAGCAGTGACACTAGCGGGAGAAATTATGCTGAGCAGTTCTTC.

The genes are TRBV25-1 and TRBJ2-3; D not resolved. Per germline, CDR1 MGHDK and CDR2 SYGVNS. The ends were cut back, 0 bases at V and 4 bases at J, with 8 bases in the middle. The CDR3 runs 14 residues. CDR3 coding DNA: TGTGCCAGCAGTGAATACAGGAATCCAGATACGCAGTATTTT. Translated, it gives CASSEYRNPDTQYF. Drawing the rest from reference TRBV25-1 and TRBJ2-3, the complete variable domain is EADIYQTPRYLVIGTGKKITLECSQTMGHDKMYWYQQDPGMELHLIHYSYGVNSTEKGDLSSESTVSRIRTEHFPLTLESARPSHTSQYLCASSEYRNPDTQYFGPGTRLTVL.

The J gene is TRBJ1-1, the V gene TRBV6-1; perhaps TRBD1 as D (5 bases). The V gene's germline CDR1 is MNHNS and CDR2 SASEGT. Trimming pared 3 bases from V and 0 bases from J, leaving 8 bases between. CDR3 size: 14 residues. CDR3 DNA: TGTGCCAGCAGTGAGCAGGGCATGAACACTGAAGCTTTCTTT. Translated: CASSEQGMNTEAFF.

This clonotype has only a few counts. This chain connects TRBV28 to TRBJ2-1, with 15 bases fitting TRBD2. Germline CDR1 MDHEN, CDR2 SYDVKM. This CDR3 comprises 17 residues. Losses at the gene ends were 4 bases for V and 5 bases for J; bases not matched to a gene: 6. CDR3 nucleotides: TGTGCCAGCAGTTGGCACGGGACTAGCGGGGGGAACAATGAGCAGTTCTTC. It specifies CASSWHGTSGGNNEQFF.

This chain joins TRBV28 and TRBJ2-1; TRBD2 matches at 7 bases. CDR1 and CDR2 (germline): MDHEN, SYDVKM. V trimming: 2 bases; J trimming: 8 bases; junction bases outside the gene matches: 9. The CDR3 is 15 amino acids. The CDR3 DNA reads TGTGCCAGCAGTTTAGCGGCTAGCGGCCTTGATGAGCAGTTCTTC. Translation gives CASSLAASGLDEQFF.

This rearrangement joins TRBV29-1 to TRBJ2-1; D may be TRBD1 (6 bases). The CDR3 is 10 amino acids. CDR1 and CDR2 (germline): SQVTM, ANQGSEA. V was shortened by 6 bases and J by 12 bases, with 12 bases between the two germline ends. This chain's CDR3 is CSVDRNSQFF. CDR3 nucleotides: TGCAGCGTCGACAGGAATTCGCAGTTCTTC.

The chain joins TRBV6-2 or TRBV6-3 to TRBJ2-3; no definite D call. V was shortened by 8 bases and J by 2 bases, with 11 bases between the two germline ends. The CDR3 has 13 residues. CDR1 and CDR2 from the germline V gene are MNHEY and SVGEGT. CDR3 region: CASYWTVTDTQYF. Here the CDR3 DNA reads TGTGCCAGCTACTGGACGGTCACAGATACGCAGTATTTT.

The chain has TRBV18 and TRBJ1-1, with D uncertain. From germline, CDR1 is KGHSH and CDR2 LQKENI. The V end lost 4 bases, the J end lost 4 bases, and 10 bases lay between the germline ends. The CDR3 runs 13 residues. The CDR3 spells CASSRERATEAFF. DNA for the CDR3: TGTGCCAGCTCACGGGAACGTGCCACTGAAGCTTTCTTT.

This clonotype was detected ten times or more. CDR3 sequence (DNA): TGCAGTGCTAGAGACAGGCAGGTGGAAGAGCAGTACTTC. Translation: CSARDRQVEEQYF. The chain is built from TRBV20-1 and TRBJ2-7, with unresolved D. The V gene's germline CDR1 is DFQATT and CDR2 SNEGSKA (reference sequence). This CDR3 has 13 residues. Trimming cost V 0 bases and J 7 bases, with 13 bases left between them.

This clonotype turned up a few times. The chain employs TRBV28 and TRBJ2-1; TRBD2 agrees at 9 bases. Germline lookup yields CDR1 MDHEN and CDR2 SYDVKM. The CDR3 loop spans 15 amino acids. V shed 7 bases and J 7 bases; nucleotides not matched to a gene: 11. The CDR3 here is CASMSPGLADNEQFF. The CDR3 region has the DNA TGTGCCAGCATGAGCCCGGGACTAGCAGATAATGAGCAGTTCTTC.

The table lists this clonotype with a few counts. CDR3 residues: CASSYSISSGGLLPDTQYF. Here the CDR3 DNA reads TGTGCCAGCAGTTACTCGATATCTAGCGGGGGCCTTCTTCCAGATACGCAGTATTTT. V and J are TRBV6-6 and TRBJ2-3, with 10 bases aligning to TRBD2. The germline CDR1 and CDR2 sequences are MNHNY and SVGAGI (reference sequence). This CDR3 is built from 19 residues. Trimming cost V 0 bases and J 4 bases; bases outside gene matches: 13.

The DNA for the CDR3 is TGTGCCAGCAGCGTACCCGCGGCGGGGGGGGTGCCAGATACGCAGTATTTT. It specifies CASSVPAAGGVPDTQYF. The rearrangement links TRBV9 to TRBJ2-3; TRBD2 matches at 9 bases. The germline CDR1 and CDR2 sequences are SGDLS and YYNGEE. Germline trimming cut 1 base from V and 4 bases from J; bases unmatched to any gene: 10. The CDR3 is 17 residues long. Filled out from reference TRBV9 and TRBJ2-3, the complete variable domain reads DSGVTQTPKHLITATGQRVTLRCSPRSGDLSVYWYQQSLDQGLQFLIQYYNGEERAKGNILERFSAQQFPDLHSELNLSSLELGDSALYFCASSVPAAGGVPDTQYFGPGTRLTVL.

The V gene is TRBV6-5, the J gene TRBJ1-2; D gene uncertain. V shed 4 bases and J shed 8 bases, with 11 bases lying between them. The CDR3 sequence is 12 residues long. CDR1 MNHEY and CDR2 SVGAGI come from the germline V gene. The CDR3 DNA reads as TGTGCCAGCAGTTCCCCATCCTGGGGCTACACCTTC. Residues: CASSSPSWGYTF.

Only a few counts were recorded for this clonotype. The chain is built from TRBV5-1 and TRBJ2-2; tentative D call: TRBD1 (6 bases). V was cut by 4 bases and J by 3 bases, with 13 bases left in between. The germline CDR1 and CDR2 sequences are SGHRS and YFSETQ. This CDR3 region has 15 residues. In DNA, the CDR3 is TGCGCCAGCAGCCCCCGACAGGTCTACACCGGGGAGCTGTTTTTT. Translating gives CASSPRQVYTGELFF.

A few counts support this clonotype. The V and J genes are TRBV6-1 and TRBJ2-1; 10 nucleotides align to TRBD2. V trimming: 6 bases; J trimming: 9 bases; junction bases outside the gene matches: 11. The CDR3 spans 15 residues. Germline CDR1 MNHNS, CDR2 SASEGT. The DNA for the CDR3 is TGTGCCAGCAGCGCAACTAGCGGGACAGACAGTGAGCAGTTCTTC. Its translation is CASSATSGTDSEQFF.

This chain uses TRBV5-1 with TRBJ2-2; TRBD2 aligns across 7 bases. CDR3 length equals 14 residues. The germline gives CDR1 SGHRS, CDR2 YFSETQ. Unmatched junction bases numbered 7, after V lost 7 bases and J lost 4 bases. CDR3 region: CASRRGEITGELFF. The CDR3 DNA sequence: TGCGCCAGCCGCCGGGGGGAGATCACCGGGGAGCTGTTTTTT.

The rearrangement uses TRBV6-5 and TRBJ2-1, with 7 positions matching TRBD1. Germline V lookup: CDR1 MNHEY, CDR2 SVGAGI. V lost 6 bases and J lost 5; bases outside the gene matches: 10. The CDR3 runs 15 residues. Here the CDR3 reads CASSPSGTDDNEQFF. For the CDR3, the DNA is TGTGCCAGCAGCCCATCCGGGACAGATGACAATGAGCAGTTCTTC.

The chain joins TRBV12-3 or TRBV12-4 to TRBJ1-3; 7 positions agree with TRBD1. With V trimmed by 6 bases and J by 5 bases, 10 bases remained unmatched. This CDR3 is 15 amino acids long. CDR3 region: CASSRRRGGRNTIYF. The CDR3 nucleotides are TGTGCCAGCAGCCGCCGCCGAGGGGGCAGAAACACCATATATTTT.